Below, 29 T cell receptor beta chains from the same sample are listed, as sequenced in a study of cytomegalovirus exposure and HLA in healthy donors. The PCR was carried out with 60 Vbeta primers and 13 Jbeta primers. Generated by immunoSEQ multiplex PCR, the TCRdb table keeps only in-frame clones and is missing some. The sample has about 190,000 clones; under 85% are singletons. The sample was PBMCs. These receptors came from a young woman in good health and CMV-seronegative.

The chain uses TRBV6-5 and TRBJ2-1; 7 bases match TRBD2. This CDR3 has 14 amino acids. The germline CDR1 and CDR2 sequences are MNHEY and SVGAGI. V shed 10 bases and J 5 bases; nucleotides not matched to a gene: 11. The CDR3 region has the DNA TGTGCCACCGAAGGCGGGAGAAGGAACAATGAGCAGTTCTTC. This gives the protein CATEGGRRNNEQFF.

The chain employs TRBV28 and TRBJ2-3; a possible D gene is TRBD1 (6 bases). From germline, CDR1 is MDHEN and CDR2 SYDVKM. V lost 5 bases to trimming and J lost 1 base, with 10 bases between them. The CDR3 sequence is 14 residues long. The CDR3 DNA sequence: TGTGCCAGCAGTCCAGCAGGGGGCACAGATACGCAGTATTTT. Translated: CASSPAGGTDTQYF.

The chain combines TRBV9 with TRBJ2-1; tentatively, D is TRBD2 (6 bases). Germline values: CDR1 SGDLS, CDR2 YYNGEE. Trimming shortened V by 0 bases and J by 0 bases, and 10 bases separated the two germline ends. The CDR3 has 16 residues. The chain's CDR3 is CASSVEAGPSYNEQFF. For the CDR3, the DNA is TGTGCCAGCAGCGTAGAAGCGGGCCCCTCCTACAATGAGCAGTTCTTC.

This clone was recorded a few times. The rearrangement uses TRBV5-1 and TRBJ2-1; D perhaps matches TRBD1 (5 bases). Germline values: CDR1 SGHRS, CDR2 YFSETQ. This CDR3 region has 13 residues. V dropped 4 bases and J dropped 6 bases, with 11 bases sitting between them. CDR3 DNA sequence: TGCGCCAGCAGCCTGACAGTGGCCAATGAGCAGTTCTTC. This encodes CASSLTVANEQFF.

This clone turned up a few times. The chain has TRBV27 and TRBJ2-5; tentative D call: TRBD1 (6 bases). The DNA end is more similar to TRBJ2-7, so the J call may be wrong. The V gene's germline CDR1 is MNHEY and CDR2 SMNVEV (reference sequence). This CDR3 is built from 15 residues. The CDR3 nucleotides read TGTGCCAGCAGTTTCGCGGAGACAGGCTCCTACGAGCAGTACTTC. This encodes CASSFAETGSYEQYF.

Only a few counts were recorded for this clone. J is TRBJ2-7 and V is TRBV18, with 12 bases identical to TRBD2. CDR1 is KGHSH, CDR2 LQKENI, per germline. This CDR3 contains 16 residues. The junction had 6 bases not matched to a gene; V was cut back by 6 bases and J by 0 bases. CDR3 bases: TGTGCCAGCTCCGGGACTAGCGGGCAATACTCCTACGAGCAGTACTTC. Translated, it gives CASSGTSGQYSYEQYF. Full variable domain (outside the CDR3, taken from reference TRBV18 and TRBJ2-7): NAGVMQNPRHLVRRRGQEARLRCSPMKGHSHVYWYRQLPEEGLKFMVYLQKENIIDESGMPKERFSAEFPKEGPSILRIQQVVRGDSAAYFCASSGTSGQYSYEQYFGPGTRLTVT.

The V call is TRBV4-1, the J call TRBJ1-5; unclear D gene. CDR3 length equals 16 residues. V was clipped by 3 bases and J by 0 bases, with 12 bases between them. Germline V lookup: CDR1 MGHRA, CDR2 YSYEKL. CDR3 region: CASSQADRGSNQPQHF. DNA for the CDR3: TGCGCCAGCAGCCAGGCCGACCGGGGTAGCAATCAGCCCCAGCATTTT.

This chain uses TRBV29-1 with TRBJ2-1; no definite D call. The CDR3 extends over 13 amino acids. With 1 base removed from V and 9 bases from J, the gap between germline ends came to 13 bases. Germline-derived CDR1 and CDR2 are SQVTM and ANQGSEA. As DNA, the CDR3 is TGCAGCGTTGAAGTTCTCCTTTGGGCTGAGCAGTTCTTC. This encodes CSVEVLLWAEQFF.

This chain links TRBV29-1 with TRBJ1-2; weak D call: TRBD1 (5 bases). Trimming stripped 3 bases from V and 6 bases from J, with 11 bases between. The CDR3 is 12 residues long. Looked up from germline, CDR1 is SQVTM and CDR2 is ANQGSEA. The CDR3 region has the DNA TGCAGCGTTGAGACAGAGCGGGATGGCTACACCTTC. Encoded protein: CSVETERDGYTF.

This chain links TRBV19 with TRBJ2-7, with 11 bases identical to TRBD1. The CDR3 totals 13 residues. Per the germline V gene, CDR1 is LNHDA and CDR2 is SQIVND (reference sequence). Unmatched junction bases numbered 3, after V lost 5 bases and J lost 6 bases. The CDR3 DNA follows: TGTGCCAGTAGTGCGGGGACAGGGGGCGAGCAGTACTTC. This codes for CASSAGTGGEQYF.

The table lists this clone with a count of one. The chain links TRBV9 to TRBJ1-5; 7 positions agree with TRBD1. Losses at the gene ends were 4 bases for V and 11 bases for J; bases not matched to a gene: 9. CDR3 length: 13 residues. Per the germline V gene, CDR1 is SGDLS and CDR2 is YYNGEE. The DNA of the CDR3 is TGTGCCAGCAGCCGGGACAGTTTTTCCTCCCAGCATTTT. Translation gives CASSRDSFSSQHF.

The V call is TRBV27, the J call TRBJ1-5; TRBD1 might be the D (5 bases). Trimming left V 8 bases short and J 3 bases short, with 8 bases between. The CDR3 is 12 amino acids. The germline CDR1 and CDR2 sequences are MNHEY and SMNVEV (reference sequence). CDR3 residues: CASGAINQPQHF. The CDR3 bases are TGTGCCAGCGGGGCTATCAATCAGCCCCAGCATTTT.

This chain joins TRBV27 and TRBJ1-6, with no clear D. Germline CDR1 reads MNHEY; CDR2 reads SMNVEV (reference sequence). Trimming pared 6 bases from V and 7 bases from J, leaving 7 bases between. The CDR3 runs 12 residues. The CDR3 region is CASREQNSPLHF. DNA for the CDR3: TGTGCCAGCAGAGAACAGAATTCACCCCTCCACTTT.

The chain couples TRBV2 to TRBJ2-1, with 7 bases lining up with TRBD2. Germline V gene data show CDR1 as SNHLY and CDR2 as FYNNEI. With V trimmed by 4 bases and J by 7 bases, 1 base remained unmatched. The CDR3 runs 12 residues. CDR3 coding DNA: TGTGCCAGCAGTGTCGGGGGGAATGAGCAGTTCTTC. Translating it yields CASSVGGNEQFF. The full variable domain, rest sourced from reference TRBV2 and TRBJ2-1, is EPEVTQTPSHQVTQMGQEVILRCVPISNHLYFYWYRQILGQKVEFLVSFYNNEISEKSEIFDDQFSVERPDGSNFTLKIRSTKLEDSAMYFCASSVGGNEQFFGPGTRLTVL.

This clone was detected only once. The chain uses TRBV30 and TRBJ1-2; D gene ambiguous. CDR1 and CDR2 (germline): GTSNPN, SVGIG (reference sequence). There are 13 residues in the CDR3. V lost 2 bases, J lost 6 bases, and 13 bases lay in between. The CDR3 region is CAWSRQARNGYTF. The CDR3 DNA sequence: TGTGCCTGGAGTCGGCAGGCGCGAAATGGCTACACCTTC.

The rearrangement uses TRBV13 and TRBJ1-2; the match to TRBD1 covers 8 bases. This CDR3 comprises 14 residues. Trimming took 2 bases from V and 4 from J; bases not matched to a gene: 3. Germline V gene sequence: CDR1 PRHDT, CDR2 FYEKMQ (reference sequence). In DNA, the CDR3 is TGTGCCAGCAGCTTAACGGGACAGGTCTATGGCTACACCTTC. Translated: CASSLTGQVYGYTF.

This clone was seen a handful of times. This chain uses TRBV2 with TRBJ1-1, with 9 bases identical to TRBD1. The CDR3 runs 15 residues. Trimming removed 7 bases from V and 0 bases from J; junction bases left unmatched: 6. Germline V gives CDR1 SNHLY, CDR2 FYNNEI. The CDR3 loop is CASITDRGLNTEAFF. The CDR3 region has the DNA TGTGCCAGCATTACCGACAGGGGGTTGAACACTGAAGCTTTCTTT.

The V gene is TRBV7-8, the J gene TRBJ2-2; no clear D. The V and J ends lost 1 base and 2 bases respectively, with 8 bases between them. The CDR3 sequence is 15 residues long. CDR1 is SGHVS and CDR2 is FQNEAQ in the germline V gene. CDR3 bases: TGTGCCAGCAGCTTAGTCACACACAACACCGGGGAGCTGTTTTTT. This translates into CASSLVTHNTGELFF.

A remark on this clone: Relative to the germline gene, one junction end is altered; a read error may explain this. The chain employs TRBV7-9 and TRBJ1-1; D call uncertain. This CDR3 is 14 amino acids long. Looked up from germline, CDR1 is SEHNR and CDR2 is FQNEAQ (reference sequence). CDR3 sequence: CSSSFGLANTEAFF. As DNA, the CDR3 is TGTTCCAGCAGCTTTGGACTGGCGAACACTGAAGCTTTCTTT.

V usage is TRBV7-8 and J usage is TRBJ2-7; 7 nucleotides line up with TRBD2. With V trimmed by 2 bases and J by 0 bases, 1 base remained unmatched. Per germline, CDR1 SGHVS and CDR2 FQNEAQ. The CDR3 totals 14 residues. CDR3 region: CASSLSGNSYEQYF. The CDR3 region has the DNA TGTGCCAGCAGCTTAAGCGGGAACTCCTACGAGCAGTACTTC.

A single count supports this clone. The gene calls are TRBV20-1 and TRBJ2-7, with D tentatively TRBD2 (5 bases). V was cut by 7 bases and J by 3 bases, with 7 bases left in between. CDR1 and CDR2 (germline): DFQATT, SNEGSKA (reference sequence). This CDR3 region has 10 residues. The CDR3 protein is CSGGDYEQYF. CDR3 DNA sequence: TGCAGTGGGGGAGACTACGAGCAGTACTTC.

The chain couples TRBV7-6 to TRBJ2-7, with TRBD1 matching 7 bases. CDR1 and CDR2 (germline): SGHVS, FNYEAQ. Trimming took 2 bases from V and 2 from J; bases not matched to a gene: 9. The CDR3 runs 16 residues. This CDR3 reads CASSLIGATGAYEQYF. The CDR3 coding sequence is TGTGCCAGCAGCTTAATCGGGGCCACAGGGGCCTACGAGCAGTACTTC. Together with reference TRBV7-6 and TRBJ2-7, the CDR3 gives the full variable domain: GAGVSQSPRYKVTKRGQDVALRCDPISGHVSLYWYRQALGQGPEFLTYFNYEAQQDKSGLPNDRFSAERPEGSISTLTIQRTEQRDSAMYRCASSLIGATGAYEQYFGPGTRLTVT.

V is TRBV18 and J is TRBJ2-1; TRBD1 aligns across 9 bases. The CDR3 has 14 residues. J was trimmed by 7 bases and V by 6 bases; bases with no gene match: 7. Germline V CDR1 and CDR2: KGHSH, LQKENI. CDR3: CASSPGTGSNEQFF. CDR3 nucleotides: TGTGCCAGCTCCCCCGGGACAGGGTCAAATGAGCAGTTCTTC.

The rearrangement uses TRBV4-1 and TRBJ2-1, with 10 bases fitting TRBD1. The CDR3 loop spans 15 amino acids. Germline-derived CDR1 and CDR2 are MGHRA and YSYEKL. V dropped 4 bases and J dropped 3; count of bases not matched to a gene: 3. CDR3: CASSPRDRGYNEQFF. The CDR3 nucleotides read TGCGCCAGCAGCCCCCGGGACAGGGGCTACAATGAGCAGTTCTTC.

The rearrangement uses TRBV6-5 and TRBJ2-7, with TRBD2 identical over 15 bases. Germline loops: CDR1 MNHEY, CDR2 SVGAGI. This CDR3 has 15 residues. V was clipped by 6 bases and J by 4 bases; unmatched bases: 4. CDR3 DNA: TGTGCCAGCAGGGGACTAGCGGGGGGACCTTACGAGCAGTACTTC. Amino acid sequence: CASRGLAGGPYEQYF.

The chain recombines TRBV28 with TRBJ1-1, with TRBD1 identical over 9 bases. The germline V gene encodes CDR1 MDHEN and CDR2 SYDVKM. Trimming at V came to 4 bases and at J to 3 bases, leaving 12 bases not matched to a gene. This CDR3 is built from 17 residues. As DNA, the CDR3 is TGTGCCAGCAGTTCCCGGACAGGGGATTCAGCGCACACTGAAGCTTTCTTT. It codes for CASSSRTGDSAHTEAFF. The complete variable domain, with remaining parts taken from reference TRBV28 and TRBJ1-1, reads DVKVTQSSRYLVKRTGEKVFLECVQDMDHENMFWYRQDPGLGLRLIYFSYDVKMKEKGDIPEGYSVSREKKERFSLILESASTNQTSMYLCASSSRTGDSAHTEAFFGQGTRLTVV.

A word on this clone: Germline is not matched at one junction end, which may reflect a read error. The chain employs TRBV18 and TRBJ2-1, with a tentative D call TRBD1 (5 bases). CDR1 is KGHSH, CDR2 LQKENI, per germline. CDR3 length equals 12 residues. CDR3 coding DNA: TGTGCCAGCTCACCCGACAGAGACCAAGGAGTCTTC. Residues: CASSPDRDQGVF.

This clone was counted once. CDR3 in amino acids: CASSAGQGWAGELFF. The DNA for the CDR3 is TGTGCCAGCAGCGCCGGACAGGGGTGGGCCGGGGAGCTGTTTTTT. The chain carries TRBV7-3 and TRBJ2-2; 9 nucleotides match TRBD1. From germline, CDR1 is SGHTA and CDR2 FQGTGA. The trim removed 5 bases at V and 6 bases at J, leaving 7 bases unmatched. This CDR3 has 15 amino acids.

The chain has TRBV5-1 and TRBJ2-3, with 7 nucleotides matching TRBD2. Trimming removed 0 bases from V and 2 bases from J; junction bases left unmatched: 6. CDR3 length: 16 residues. The V gene's germline CDR1 is SGHRS and CDR2 YFSETQ. CDR3 sequence (DNA): TGCGCCAGCAGCTTGGCGAGCGGGGCTGTCACAGATACGCAGTATTTT. It translates to CASSLASGAVTDTQYF.